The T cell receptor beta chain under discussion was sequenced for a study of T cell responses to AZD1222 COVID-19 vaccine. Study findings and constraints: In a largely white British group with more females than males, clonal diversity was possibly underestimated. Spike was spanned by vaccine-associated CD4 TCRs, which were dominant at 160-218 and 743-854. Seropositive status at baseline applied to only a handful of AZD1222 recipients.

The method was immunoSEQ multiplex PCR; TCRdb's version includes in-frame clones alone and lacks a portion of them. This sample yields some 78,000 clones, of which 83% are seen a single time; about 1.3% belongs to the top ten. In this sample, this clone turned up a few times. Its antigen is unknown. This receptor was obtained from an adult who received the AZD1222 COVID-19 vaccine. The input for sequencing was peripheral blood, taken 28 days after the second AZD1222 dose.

Here the CDR3 reads CSASAGYSNGYTF. For the CDR3, the DNA is TGCAGTGCTAGTGCAGGGTACAGTAATGGCTACACCTTC. V usage is TRBV20-1 and J usage is TRBJ1-2; TRBD1 might be the D (5 bases). This CDR3 comprises 13 residues. Trimming left V 3 bases short and J 6 bases short, with 14 bases between. CDR1 is DFQATT, CDR2 SNEGSKA, per germline (reference sequence).